The T cell receptor beta chain under discussion was sequenced for a study of control samples from healthy donors and cancer patients. TCRdb's table, derived via immunoSEQ multiplex PCR, lists solely in-frame clones and lacks some. The sample lists over 100,000 clones; 80% to 95% were seen once. The source of this sequence is a woman aged 50 to 60 in good health. Specimen: blood.

The CDR3 nucleotides read TGTGCCAGCAGCTTATGGGACGGCCCCAAAGAGACCCAGTACTTC. It codes for CASSLWDGPKETQYF. This rearrangement joins TRBV7-8 to TRBJ2-5, with D perhaps assigned TRBD1 or TRBD2 (5 bases each). The V end lost 2 bases, the J end lost 3 bases, and 13 bases lay between the germline ends. Germline V gene lookup returns CDR1 SGHVS and CDR2 FQNEAQ. The CDR3 contains 15 residues.